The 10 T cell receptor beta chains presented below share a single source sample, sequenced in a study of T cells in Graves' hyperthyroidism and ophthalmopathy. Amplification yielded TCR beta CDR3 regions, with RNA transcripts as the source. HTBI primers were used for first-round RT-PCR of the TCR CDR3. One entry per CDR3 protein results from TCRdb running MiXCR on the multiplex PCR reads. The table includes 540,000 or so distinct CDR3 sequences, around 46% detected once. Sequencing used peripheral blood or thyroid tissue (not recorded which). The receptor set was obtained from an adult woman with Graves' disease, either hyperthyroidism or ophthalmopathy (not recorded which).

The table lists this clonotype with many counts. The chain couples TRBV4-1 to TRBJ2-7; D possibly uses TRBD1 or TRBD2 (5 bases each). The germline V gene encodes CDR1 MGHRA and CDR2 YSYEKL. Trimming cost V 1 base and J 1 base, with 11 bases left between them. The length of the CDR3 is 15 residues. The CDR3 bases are TGCGCCAGCAGCCAAGTGGGGCAGCGGTCCTACGAGCAGTACTTC. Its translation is CASSQVGQRSYEQYF.

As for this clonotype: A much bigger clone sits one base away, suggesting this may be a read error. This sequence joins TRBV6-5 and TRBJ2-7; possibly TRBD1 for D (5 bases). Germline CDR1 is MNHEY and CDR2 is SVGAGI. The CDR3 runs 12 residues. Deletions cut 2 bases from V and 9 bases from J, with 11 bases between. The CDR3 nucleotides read TGTGCCAGCAGTTACAACAGGTGGTTGCAGTACTTC. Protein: CASSYNRWLQYF.

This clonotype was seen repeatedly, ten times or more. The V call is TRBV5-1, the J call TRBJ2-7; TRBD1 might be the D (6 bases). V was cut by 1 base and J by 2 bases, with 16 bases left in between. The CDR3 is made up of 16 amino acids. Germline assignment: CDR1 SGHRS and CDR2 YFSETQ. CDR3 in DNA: TGCGCCAGCAGCTTGACAGGGCCCCCTAAAACCTACGAGCAGTACTTC. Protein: CASSLTGPPKTYEQYF.

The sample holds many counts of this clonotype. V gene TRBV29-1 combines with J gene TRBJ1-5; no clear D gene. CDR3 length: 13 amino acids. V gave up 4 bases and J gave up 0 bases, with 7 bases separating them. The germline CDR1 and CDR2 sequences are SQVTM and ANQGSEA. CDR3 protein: CSVGISSNQPQHF. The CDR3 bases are TGCAGCGTTGGAATAAGTAGCAATCAGCCCCAGCATTTT.

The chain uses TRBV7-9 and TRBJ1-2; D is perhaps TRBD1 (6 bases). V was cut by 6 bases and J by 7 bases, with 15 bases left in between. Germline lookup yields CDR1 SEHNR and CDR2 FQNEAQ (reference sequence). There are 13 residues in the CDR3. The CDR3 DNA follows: TGTGCCAGCAGTGAAAGCGAAGGGGGTGGCTACACCTTC. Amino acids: CASSESEGGGYTF.

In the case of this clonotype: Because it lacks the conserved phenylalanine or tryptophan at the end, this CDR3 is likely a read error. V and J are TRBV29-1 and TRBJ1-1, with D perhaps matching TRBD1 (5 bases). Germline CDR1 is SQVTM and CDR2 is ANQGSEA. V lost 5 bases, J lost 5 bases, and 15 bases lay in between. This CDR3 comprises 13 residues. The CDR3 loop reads CSVCQGTMTEAFS. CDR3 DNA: TGCAGCGTTTGTCAGGGAACAATGACTGAAGCTTTCTCT.

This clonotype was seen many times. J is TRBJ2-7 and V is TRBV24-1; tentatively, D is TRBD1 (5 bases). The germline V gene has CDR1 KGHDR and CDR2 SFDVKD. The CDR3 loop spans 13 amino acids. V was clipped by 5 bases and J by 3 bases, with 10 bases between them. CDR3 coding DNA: TGTGCCACCAGTGGCCAGGGCAGCTACGAGCAGTACTTC. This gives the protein CATSGQGSYEQYF.

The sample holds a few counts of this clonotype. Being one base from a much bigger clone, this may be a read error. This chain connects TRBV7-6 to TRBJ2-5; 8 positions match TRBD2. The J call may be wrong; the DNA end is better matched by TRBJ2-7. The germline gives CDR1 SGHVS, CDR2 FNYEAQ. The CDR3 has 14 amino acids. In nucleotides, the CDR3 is TGTGCCAGCAGCTCCCGGGAGGGCCATTCCGAGCAGTACTTC. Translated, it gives CASSSREGHSEQYF.

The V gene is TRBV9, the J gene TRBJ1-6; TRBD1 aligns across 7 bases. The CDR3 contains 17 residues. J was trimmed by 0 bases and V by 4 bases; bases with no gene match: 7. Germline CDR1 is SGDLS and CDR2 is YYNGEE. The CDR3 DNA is TGTGCCAGCAGCCCGATGGGACAGAGCTCCTATAATTCACCCCTCCACTTT. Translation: CASSPMGQSSYNSPLHF.

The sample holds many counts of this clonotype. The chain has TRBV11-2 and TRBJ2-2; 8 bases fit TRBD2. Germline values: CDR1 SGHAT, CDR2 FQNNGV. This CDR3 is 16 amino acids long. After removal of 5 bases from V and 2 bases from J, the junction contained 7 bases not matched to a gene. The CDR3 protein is CASSPSGGLNTGELFF. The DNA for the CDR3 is TGTGCCAGCAGCCCGAGCGGGGGATTAAACACCGGGGAGCTGTTTTTT.